This T cell receptor beta chain was sequenced during a study of blood T cell repertoires in COVID-19. Germline CDR1 reads KGHSH; CDR2 reads LQKENI. J lost 2 bases, V lost 6 bases, and 17 bases had no gene match. There are 18 residues in the CDR3. Method: immunoSEQ multiplex PCR; TCRdb's copy keeps in-frame clones and lacks some. The table records roughly 300,000 clones, approximately 90% of them present only once. The rearrangement links TRBV18 to TRBJ2-3, with TRBD2 matching 7 bases. This receptor was taken from a woman in her thirties with COVID-19, enrolled during active disease. Sample: peripheral blood. The CDR3 DNA sequence: TGTGCCAGCTCTCATCCGGGACTAACCATCACTACCACAGATACGCAGTATTTT. Translation: CASSHPGLTITTTDTQYF.